This TCR beta chain was obtained from a study of CD8+CD57+ T cells in acquired aplastic anemia. Study information: DNA recovered from sorted CD4+ and CD8+ cells had a mean of roughly 3 ug.

TCR beta VDJ and CDR3 were profiled, and genomic DNA was the template. MiXCR was run by TCRdb on the reads, yielding one entry per CDR3 protein. This table holds approximately 180,000 distinct CDR3 sequences, around 60% found once. Sequenced patients had shown CD8+CD57+ cell expansion by flow cytometry. The study sampled blood from patients who had received no therapy. The sequenced sample was sorted CD4+, CD8+, or CD8+CD57+ T cells (not recorded which) from PBMCs. The source is a human donor with aplastic anemia.

The CDR3 bases are TGTGCCAGCAGCTTAGAGGGGGGCAGGGACTACGAGCAGTACTTC. This translates into CASSLEGGRDYEQYF. The rearrangement joins TRBV7-6 to TRBJ2-7; possibly TRBD1 or TRBD2 for D (6 bases each). Trimming took 1 base from V and 3 from J, leaving 13 bases between them. The CDR3 has 15 amino acids. CDR1 SGHVS and CDR2 FNYEAQ come from the germline V gene.